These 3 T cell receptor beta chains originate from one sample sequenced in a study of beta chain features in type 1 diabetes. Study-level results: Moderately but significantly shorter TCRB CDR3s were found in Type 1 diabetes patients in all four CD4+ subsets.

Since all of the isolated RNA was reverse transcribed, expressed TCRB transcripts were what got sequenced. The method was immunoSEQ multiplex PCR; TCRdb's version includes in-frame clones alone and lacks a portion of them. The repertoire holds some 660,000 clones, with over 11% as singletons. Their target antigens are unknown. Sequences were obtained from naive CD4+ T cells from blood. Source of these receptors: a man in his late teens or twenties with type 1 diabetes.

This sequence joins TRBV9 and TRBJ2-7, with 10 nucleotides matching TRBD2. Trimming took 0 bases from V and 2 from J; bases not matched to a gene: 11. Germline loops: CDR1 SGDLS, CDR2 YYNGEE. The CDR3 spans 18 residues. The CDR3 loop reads CASSVELRLAGAAYEQYF. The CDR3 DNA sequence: TGTGCCAGCAGCGTAGAATTAAGGCTAGCGGGGGCCGCCTACGAGCAGTACTTC.

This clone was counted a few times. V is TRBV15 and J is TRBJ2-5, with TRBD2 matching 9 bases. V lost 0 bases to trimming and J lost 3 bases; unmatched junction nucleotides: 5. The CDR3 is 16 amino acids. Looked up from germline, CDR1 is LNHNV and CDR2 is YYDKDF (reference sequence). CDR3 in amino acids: CATSRELAGREETQYF. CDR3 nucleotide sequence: TGTGCCACCAGCAGAGAACTAGCGGGCCGGGAAGAGACCCAGTACTTC.

CDR3 bases: TGTGCCAGCAGTCGCGGGAGGGGCACAGATACGCAGTATTTT. Its translation is CASSRGRGTDTQYF. V usage is TRBV6-5 and J usage is TRBJ2-3; 9 bases align to TRBD2. The CDR3 runs 14 residues. Looked up from germline, CDR1 is MNHEY and CDR2 is SVGAGI. J gave up 1 base and V 5 bases, and 1 base lay outside the gene matches.